This TCR beta chain derives from a study of regulatory T cells in long-lasting Graves disease. Time point defined: persistent/refractory GD, antithyroid drugs over 5 years with positive TRAb. RNA from PBMCs was the source of the TCR library. TCR beta libraries were built with iRepertoire HTBI primers and Arm-PCR of CDR3 regions. TCRdb passed the multiplex PCR reads through MiXCR, listing each CDR3 protein once. This sample carries around 400,000 distinct CDR3 sequences, around a quarter of them seen once, and the ten largest clones take roughly 30%. V was pared by 3 bases and J by 4 bases, with 8 bases between. CDR1 and CDR2 from the germline V gene are SGHTA and FQGNSA. The CDR3 loop spans 13 amino acids.

Here the sequenced sample was peripheral blood mononuclear cells (PBMCs), taken when the disease was refractory, from a patient treated with antithyroid drugs. The clonotype was recovered from a female donor with Graves disease. This rearrangement joins TRBV7-2 to TRBJ2-3, with D uncertain. This chain's CDR3 is CASSLSPPDTQYF. The CDR3 DNA follows: TGTGCCAGCAGCTTGTCCCCTCCAGATACGCAGTATTTT. The full variable domain, completed using reference TRBV7-2 and TRBJ2-3, is GAGVSQSPSNKVTEKGKDVELRCDPISGHTALYWYRQSLGQGLEFLIYFQGNSAPDKSGLPSDRFSAERTGGSVSTLTIQRTQQEDSAVYLCASSLSPPDTQYFGPGTRLTVL.